The 8 T cell receptor beta chains listed next were all sequenced from one sample in a study of control samples from healthy donors and cancer patients. TCRdb's copy holds only in-frame clones and misses some; the assay was immunoSEQ multiplex PCR. The table has 50,000 to 75,000 clones, around 90% seen once; the top ten hold roughly 5.6%. The sequenced sample was PBMCs. Every receptor here comes from a man aged 55 to 70 with colorectal cancer.

The chain joins TRBV9 to TRBJ2-3, with TRBD1 as a possible D gene (6 bases). CDR3 size: 16 residues. Germline V gene lookup returns CDR1 SGDLS and CDR2 YYNGEE. V was shortened by 4 bases and J by 0 bases, with 15 bases between the two germline ends. CDR3 amino acids: CASSPAPRGSTDTQYF. Here the CDR3 DNA reads TGTGCCAGCAGCCCCGCCCCGAGGGGGAGCACAGATACGCAGTATTTT.

The chain combines TRBV24-1 with TRBJ2-1, with no clear D. Germline CDR1 is KGHDR and CDR2 is SFDVKD. V lost 0 bases and J lost 9, with 5 bases in between. The CDR3 covers 12 residues. CDR3 amino acids: CATSDLNGEQFF. As DNA, the CDR3 is TGTGCCACCAGTGATTTGAACGGTGAGCAGTTCTTC.

The V and J genes are TRBV7-9 and TRBJ1-1; D perhaps matches TRBD1 (6 bases). CDR1 is SEHNR and CDR2 is FQNEAQ in the germline V gene (reference sequence). The CDR3 totals 16 residues. Trimming cost V 0 bases and J 0 bases, with 11 bases left between them. The CDR3 here is CASSLAPGEVNTEAFF. The DNA for the CDR3 is TGTGCCAGCAGCTTAGCACCAGGGGAGGTGAACACTGAAGCTTTCTTT.

This chain joins TRBV7-2 and TRBJ2-7; D gene unclear. V shed 5 bases and J shed 3 bases, with 5 bases lying between them. Germline CDR1 is SGHTA and CDR2 is FQGNSA. The CDR3 has 11 residues. Written as DNA, the CDR3 is TGTGCCAGCAGCGCGAGCTACGAGCAGTACTTC. Translating it yields CASSASYEQYF.

CDR3 bases: TGTGCCAGCCAAGGCAGCTTCAATCAGCCCCAGCATTTT. Protein sequence: CASQGSFNQPQHF. J is TRBJ1-5 and V is TRBV7-9; the D is unclear. In germline, CDR1 is SEHNR, CDR2 FQNEAQ (reference sequence). The CDR3 is made up of 13 amino acids. Trimming pared 8 bases from V and 3 bases from J, leaving 11 bases between.

The chain uses TRBV3-1 (or the pseudogene TRBV3-2) and TRBJ2-5; 12 bases align to TRBD2. From germline, CDR1 is LGHDT and CDR2 YNNKEL (reference sequence). This CDR3 has 16 amino acids. V was pared by 5 bases and J by 1 base, with 5 bases of the junction left unmatched. Written as DNA, the CDR3 is TGTGCCAGCAGCACGACTAGCGGGGGCCCCCAAGAGACCCAGTACTTC. This sequence encodes CASSTTSGGPQETQYF.

The genes are TRBV4-1 and TRBJ2-7; D perhaps matches TRBD2 (7 bases). Per germline, CDR1 MGHRA and CDR2 YSYEKL. The V gene lost 2 bases and the J gene lost 6 bases, with 17 bases spanning the gap. There are 15 residues in the CDR3. The chain's CDR3 is CASSQTAGGAGEQYF. The CDR3 nucleotides are TGCGCCAGCAGCCAAACCGCTGGGGGGGCGGGCGAGCAGTACTTC.

This chain uses TRBV5-4 with TRBJ2-7; possible D gene TRBD1, 6 bases. The CDR3 consists of 14 residues. Germline assignment: CDR1 SGHNT and CDR2 YYREEE (reference sequence). V was shortened by 0 bases and J by 2 bases, with 9 bases between the two germline ends. The CDR3 spells CASSLVAGAYEQYF. CDR3 nucleotides: TGTGCCAGCAGCTTGGTAGCAGGGGCCTACGAGCAGTACTTC.